The 20 T cell receptor beta chains below come from one sample, sequenced in a study of shared clonotypes between healthy human individuals. Here immunoSEQ multiplex PCR was the method, and the copy in TCRdb shows in-frame clones only, minus some. The data contain approximately 840,000 clones, around 96% of them singletons. Selected positively for CCR7 and CD45RO-negative, naive CD8 cells excluded terminally differentiated effector memory CD45RA+ cells. Specimen: naive CD8+ T cells sorted from blood. These receptors were obtained from a man aged 25-45 years in good health.

This chain joins TRBV11-2 and TRBJ2-7; TRBD2 matches 7 bases. From germline, CDR1 is SGHAT and CDR2 FQNNGV. The CDR3 extends over 16 amino acids. V lost 4 bases to trimming and J lost 0 bases; unmatched junction nucleotides: 9. The DNA for the CDR3 is TGTGCCAGCAGCTCCCGAGGCGGGAGTGTCTCCTACGAGCAGTACTTC. This sequence encodes CASSSRGGSVSYEQYF. The whole variable domain, filled in from reference TRBV11-2 and TRBJ2-7, reads EAGVAQSPRYKIIEKRQSVAFWCNPISGHATLYWYQQILGQGPKLLIQFQNNGVVDDSQLPKDRFSAERLKGVDSTLKIQPAKLEDSAVYLCASSSRGGSVSYEQYFGPGTRLTVT.

The chain employs TRBV7-3 and TRBJ2-7; TRBD2 agrees at 8 bases. The V segment lost 5 bases and the J segment 0 bases; nucleotides outside the gene matches: 21. The CDR3 covers 20 residues. The germline V gene encodes CDR1 SGHTA and CDR2 FQGTGA. CDR3 sequence: CASSPPPGGGQRNYSYEQYF. CDR3 DNA: TGTGCCAGCAGCCCCCCACCGGGGGGGGGACAAAGGAACTACTCCTACGAGCAGTACTTC.

This chain connects TRBV10-2 to TRBJ1-2; TRBD1 is a possible D gene (5 bases). Germline CDR1 reads WSHSY; CDR2 reads SAAADI. V was clipped by 0 bases and J by 3 bases, with 17 bases between them. This CDR3 has 17 residues. Written as DNA, the CDR3 is TGCGCCAGCAGTGAGTCGCGGGTGGGACTCGTTGACTATGGCTACACCTTC. As protein: CASSESRVGLVDYGYTF.

Comments on this clone: Other DNA sequences of this sample code for an identical CDR3. This chain uses TRBV4-1 with TRBJ1-5; unclear D gene. Germline V gene lookup returns CDR1 MGHRA and CDR2 YSYEKL. This CDR3 has 16 amino acids. V was clipped by 0 bases and J by 1 base, with 10 bases between them. In DNA form, the CDR3 reads TGCGCCAGCAGCCAAGAAGGCCCGCCAAGCAATCAGCCCCAGCATTTT. Its protein is CASSQEGPPSNQPQHF.

J is TRBJ2-5 and V is TRBV7-2; a possible D gene is TRBD1 (5 bases). Germline V gene sequence: CDR1 SGHTA, CDR2 FQGNSA. V dropped 2 bases and J dropped 6 bases, with 22 bases sitting between them. The CDR3 is 17 residues long. CDR3: CASSLQTDYGQSQTQYF. The CDR3 DNA is TGTGCCAGCAGCTTACAGACAGATTATGGGCAATCACAGACCCAGTACTTC.

CDR3 sequence (DNA): TGTGCCAGCAGTTACTCGGGACAGGGGGCCCAGTACTTC. It codes for CASSYSGQGAQYF. The V call is TRBV6-5, the J call TRBJ2-5, with 11 bases aligning to TRBD1. The CDR3 runs 13 residues. Germline values: CDR1 MNHEY, CDR2 SVGAGI. Trimming at V came to 0 bases and at J to 9 bases, leaving 0 bases not matched to a gene.

The chain joins TRBV7-9 to TRBJ1-3, with no clear D. V was clipped by 1 base and J by 1 base, with 11 bases between them. The CDR3 consists of 16 residues. Germline V gives CDR1 SEHNR, CDR2 FQNEAQ (reference sequence). The CDR3 DNA reads as TGTGCCAGCAGCTTAGGGGAGATTCGGTCTGGAAACACCATATATTTT. It specifies CASSLGEIRSGNTIYF. Filled out from reference TRBV7-9 and TRBJ1-3, the complete variable domain reads DTGVSQNPRHKITKRGQNVTFRCDPISEHNRLYWYRQTLGQGPEFLTYFQNEAQLEKSRLLSDRFSAERPKGSFSTLEIQRTEQGDSAMYLCASSLGEIRSGNTIYFGEGSWLTVV.

This sequence joins TRBV27 and TRBJ2-1; 7 bases line up with TRBD2. The CDR3 runs 13 residues. J gave up 4 bases and V 6 bases, and 3 bases lay outside the gene matches. In germline, CDR1 is MNHEY, CDR2 SMNVEV (reference sequence). CDR3 in DNA: TGTGCCAGCAGCCAGGGAGGGTACAATGAGCAGTTCTTC. It encodes CASSQGGYNEQFF.

This chain uses TRBV27 with TRBJ2-1; 7 bases fit TRBD2. The junction had 2 bases not matched to a gene; V was cut back by 0 bases and J by 3 bases. The CDR3 is made up of 15 amino acids. Per the germline V gene, CDR1 is MNHEY and CDR2 is SMNVEV (reference sequence). The CDR3 region has the DNA TGTGCCAGCAGTTTATCGGGACTACTCTACAATGAGCAGTTCTTC. This sequence encodes CASSLSGLLYNEQFF.

A note on this clone: The sample carries other DNA sequences with the same CDR3. The chain employs TRBV4-1 and TRBJ1-2, with D hard to call. CDR1 and CDR2 (germline): MGHRA, YSYEKL. The V and J ends lost 1 base and 2 bases respectively, with 5 bases between them. The CDR3 is made up of 13 amino acids. CDR3 sequence: CASSQVGNYGYTF. The CDR3 coding sequence is TGCGCCAGCAGCCAAGTCGGAAACTATGGCTACACCTTC.

The chain joins TRBV5-6 to TRBJ2-5; no reliable D call. V dropped 4 bases and J dropped 5 bases, with 18 bases sitting between them. CDR1 SGHDT and CDR2 YYEEEE come from the germline V gene. This CDR3 has 15 residues. This CDR3 is CASSPPREPPETQYF. CDR3 coding DNA: TGTGCCAGCAGCCCCCCACGCGAACCCCCTGAGACCCAGTACTTC.

Here the CDR3 reads CASSGGTSGRQTQYF. The CDR3 region has the DNA TGTGCCAGCAGCGGAGGGACTAGCGGGAGGCAGACCCAGTACTTC. This chain connects TRBV11-3 to TRBJ2-5, with 15 bases aligning to TRBD2. This CDR3 is 15 amino acids long. From germline, CDR1 is SGHNT and CDR2 YENEEA. V shed 5 bases and J 6 bases; nucleotides not matched to a gene: 4.

On this clone itself: Other DNA sequences in the same sample also yield this CDR3. The chain recombines TRBV28 with TRBJ2-7; TRBD2 matches at 11 bases. The CDR3 consists of 15 residues. With V trimmed by 2 bases and J by 3 bases, 3 bases remained unmatched. Germline V CDR1 and CDR2: MDHEN, SYDVKM. CDR3: CASSLGLAGGYEQYF. The CDR3 nucleotides are TGTGCCAGCAGTTTAGGACTAGCGGGTGGCTACGAGCAGTACTTC.

This rearrangement joins TRBV6-5 to TRBJ2-2, with 7 bases identical to TRBD1. The germline V gene has CDR1 MNHEY and CDR2 SVGAGI. The CDR3 is 14 residues long. Unmatched junction bases numbered 1, after V lost 0 bases and J lost 6 bases. The CDR3 DNA follows: TGTGCCAGCAGTTACTCAGGGGGCTCCGGGGAGCTGTTTTTT. Translating it yields CASSYSGGSGELFF.

The chain has TRBV19 and TRBJ2-4; D not certain. This CDR3 has 14 residues. Germline V lookup: CDR1 LNHDA, CDR2 SQIVND (reference sequence). The germline V and J ends were trimmed by 4 bases and 1 base, with 8 bases remaining between them. The CDR3 bases are TGTGCCAGTAGTACACCGGTGGCCAAAAACATTCAGTACTTC. It is translated as CASSTPVAKNIQYF.

The chain is built from TRBV4-1 and TRBJ2-1; no clear D gene. V was trimmed by 1 base and J by 1 base, leaving 11 bases between them. Germline-derived CDR1 and CDR2 are MGHRA and YSYEKL. The CDR3 sequence is 16 residues long. The CDR3 DNA reads as TGCGCCAGCAGCCAAGTTGTTGGCGATTCCTACAATGAGCAGTTCTTC. Encoded protein: CASSQVVGDSYNEQFF.

V usage is TRBV5-5 and J usage is TRBJ2-2; TRBD1 is a possible D gene (6 bases). From germline, CDR1 is SGHKS and CDR2 YYEKEE (reference sequence). This CDR3 has 15 amino acids. Trimming shortened V by 4 bases and J by 2 bases, and 12 bases separated the two germline ends. The DNA of the CDR3 is TGTGCCAGCAGCGTATGGGACATCAACACCGGGGAGCTGTTTTTT. Translating it yields CASSVWDINTGELFF.

The rearrangement joins TRBV6-5 to TRBJ2-7; D gene ambiguous. This CDR3 is 13 amino acids long. The V gene lost 6 bases and the J gene lost 7 bases, with 16 bases spanning the gap. The germline V gene has CDR1 MNHEY and CDR2 SVGAGI. CDR3 sequence: CASSVSARLEQYF. For the CDR3, the DNA is TGTGCCAGCAGCGTGTCAGCTAGGCTTGAGCAGTACTTC.

The chain is built from TRBV7-9 and TRBJ2-7, with 8 bases aligning to TRBD2. Per germline, CDR1 SEHNR and CDR2 FQNEAQ (reference sequence). This CDR3 has 15 amino acids. V was pared by 3 bases and J by 4 bases, with 8 bases of the junction left unmatched. CDR3 coding DNA: TGTGCCAGCAGCTTGTTGACTAGCGAGAAGTACGAGCAGTACTTC. Translation: CASSLLTSEKYEQYF.

This chain connects TRBV29-1 to TRBJ2-7, with 13 bases identical to TRBD2. The V gene end was trimmed by 7 bases and the J gene end by 4 bases; junction bases not matched to a gene: 13. CDR3 size: 16 residues. Germline-derived CDR1 and CDR2 are SQVTM and ANQGSEA. CDR3 protein: CSAAGLAGDVLYEQYF. CDR3 coding DNA: TGCAGCGCCGCTGGACTAGCGGGAGATGTGTTGTACGAGCAGTACTTC.